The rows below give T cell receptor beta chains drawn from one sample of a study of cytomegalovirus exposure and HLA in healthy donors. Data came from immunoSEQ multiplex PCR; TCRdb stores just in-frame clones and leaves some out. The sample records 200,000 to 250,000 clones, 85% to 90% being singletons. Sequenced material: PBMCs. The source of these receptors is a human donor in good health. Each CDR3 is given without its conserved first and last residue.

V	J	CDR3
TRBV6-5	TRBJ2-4	ASRVVVAGIQY
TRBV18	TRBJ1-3	ASSPPYPQHTIY
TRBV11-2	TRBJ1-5	ASSLQGDQPQH
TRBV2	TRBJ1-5	ASSGQGRQPQH
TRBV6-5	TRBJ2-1	ASSATGLGNEQF
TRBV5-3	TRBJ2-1	ARSNGTSIKNEQF
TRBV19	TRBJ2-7	ASSVTSGSSYEQY
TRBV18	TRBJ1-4	ASSPRDNDGEKLF
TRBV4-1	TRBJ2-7	ASSQDLNSYEQY
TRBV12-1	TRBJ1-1	ASSFHGGLMNTEAF
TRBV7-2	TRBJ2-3	ASRLLSTDTQY
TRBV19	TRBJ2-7	ASSMGHGYEQY
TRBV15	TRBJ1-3	ATSRGTGGSSGNTIY
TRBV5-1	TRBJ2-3	ASRRTGESTDTQY
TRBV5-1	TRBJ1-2	ASSYLTGAQPLAWAGYGYT
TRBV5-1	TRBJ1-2	ASQNPSTDYGYT
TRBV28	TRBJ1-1	ASSFLGARTEAF
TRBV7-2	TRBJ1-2	ASSPGRVYGYT
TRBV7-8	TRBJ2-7	ASSLGGVVGSHEQY
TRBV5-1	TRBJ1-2	ASSLADRAYGYT
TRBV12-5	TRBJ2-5	ASGLVPGFQETQY
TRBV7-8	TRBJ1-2	ASSRQGVNYGYT
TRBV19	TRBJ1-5	ASSIEGASNQPQH
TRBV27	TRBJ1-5	ASSLEQGGQQPQH
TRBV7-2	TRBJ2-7	ASSPQPGLAAIGQY